These 27 T cell receptor beta chains were all obtained from the same sample, sequenced in a study of spatial heterogeneity in lung cancer. Regarding the study as a whole: How many expanded intratumoral alpha and beta TCRs were present tracked the tumor mutation count, which was a count of nonsynonymous mutations.

Their antigens remain unidentified. Time point here: sample taken at primary tumor resection. Via MiXCR, TCRdb re-called the 5' RACE reads, giving one row per CDR3 protein. Found here are about 6,000 distinct CDR3 sequences, about 14% of them singletons; the top ten hold approximately 11%. This sample comprised lung tumor tissue, obtained at surgery. The receptors were gathered from a male donor with early-stage non-small cell lung cancer.

V usage is TRBV5-6 and J usage is TRBJ2-5; D ambiguous. Germline CDR1 is SGHDT and CDR2 is YYEEEE. Trimming cost V 0 bases and J 4 bases, with 4 bases left between them. The length of the CDR3 is 12 residues. The CDR3 spells CASSLAAETQYF. DNA of the CDR3: TGTGCCAGCAGCTTGGCGGCAGAGACCCAGTACTTC.

This clonotype was seen a handful of times. The V call is TRBV30, the J call TRBJ2-2; 11 nucleotides line up with TRBD1. The CDR3 is 14 amino acids. V shed 7 bases, J shed 2 bases, and the junction held 3 bases outside the gene matches. Germline V gives CDR1 GTSNPN, CDR2 SVGIG (reference sequence). As DNA, the CDR3 is TGTGCCTTGGACAGGGGGCTTAACACCGGGGAGCTGTTTTTT. Translating it yields CALDRGLNTGELFF.

This clonotype is deemed medium-sized. The CDR3 DNA reads as TGTGCCAGCAGCCCCGTTTTCGGCTCTGGGGCCAACGTCCTGACTTTC. Translated, it gives CASSPVFGSGANVLTF. The V and J genes are TRBV6-2 or TRBV6-3 and TRBJ2-6; D ambiguous. This CDR3 contains 16 residues. The germline V and J ends were trimmed by 6 bases and 0 bases, with 12 bases remaining between them. The germline V gene has CDR1 MNHEY and CDR2 SVGEGT.

In this sample, this clonotype is large. The chain uses TRBV28 and TRBJ2-3; perhaps TRBD2 as D (6 bases). CDR3 length: 17 amino acids. V dropped 3 bases and J dropped 4 bases, with 20 bases sitting between them. Germline V gene data show CDR1 as MDHEN and CDR2 as SYDVKM. CDR3 in amino acids: CASSFQVSSDRSDTQYF. Here the CDR3 DNA reads TGTGCCAGCAGTTTCCAGGTCTCTAGCGATAGGTCAGATACGCAGTATTTT. Complete variable domain (other parts from reference TRBV28 and TRBJ2-3): DVKVTQSSRYLVKRTGEKVFLECVQDMDHENMFWYRQDPGLGLRLIYFSYDVKMKEKGDIPEGYSVSREKKERFSLILESASTNQTSMYLCASSFQVSSDRSDTQYFGPGTRLTVL.

This clonotype qualifies as medium-sized. The chain employs TRBV20-1 and TRBJ2-2; perhaps D is TRBD1 or TRBD2 (5 bases each). Per the germline V gene, CDR1 is DFQATT and CDR2 is SNEGSKA (reference sequence). V was trimmed by 3 bases and J by 5 bases, leaving 10 bases between them. The length of the CDR3 is 13 residues. For the CDR3, the DNA is TGCAGTGCTAGGGGACCGGCGACCGGGGAGCTGTTTTTT. Translating it yields CSARGPATGELFF.

The genes are TRBV3-1 and TRBJ2-6; a possible D gene is TRBD1 (6 bases). Trimming removed 4 bases at V and 14 bases at J, with 12 bases between. Germline lookup yields CDR1 LGHDT and CDR2 YNNKEL (reference sequence). The CDR3 has 12 amino acids. CDR3 DNA: TGTGCCAGCAGCCGGACGGGACAACTCCTGACTTTC. Residues: CASSRTGQLLTF. The whole variable domain, filled in from reference TRBV3-1 and TRBJ2-6, reads DTAVSQTPKYLVTQMGNDKSIKCEQNLGHDTMYWYKQDSKKFLKIMFSYNNKELIINETVPNRFSPKSPDKAHLNLHINSLELGDSAVYFCASSRTGQLLTFGAGSRLTVL.

The J gene is TRBJ1-4, the V gene TRBV12-3 or TRBV12-4; TRBD1 aligns across 8 bases. The CDR3 is 13 residues long. J gave up 8 bases and V 6 bases, and 5 bases lay outside the gene matches. DNA of the CDR3: TGTGCCAGCAGCCGATACAGGGGGGAAAAACTGTTTTTT. This gives the protein CASSRYRGEKLFF.

This clonotype is deemed medium-sized. The genes are TRBV29-1 and TRBJ1-1; no clear D gene. CDR1 is SQVTM, CDR2 ANQGSEA, per germline. CDR3 length: 11 residues. V lost 4 bases, J lost 1 base, and 4 bases lay in between. The CDR3 DNA sequence: TGCAGCGTTGCCCGGAACACTGAAGCTTTCTTT. Protein sequence: CSVARNTEAFF.

This clonotype showed up just a few times. This chain uses TRBV4-1 with TRBJ2-3, with D maybe TRBD2 (5 bases). The germline gives CDR1 MGHRA, CDR2 YSYEKL. The V gene lost 4 bases and the J gene lost 2 bases, with 13 bases spanning the gap. This CDR3 has 15 residues. The CDR3 protein is CASSLGPADTDTQYF. The CDR3 nucleotides are TGCGCCAGCAGCCTCGGACCAGCGGACACAGATACGCAGTATTTT.

This clonotype qualifies as medium-sized. The chain employs TRBV7-9 and TRBJ2-7, with 9 bases lining up with TRBD2. V shed 4 bases, J shed 4 bases, and the junction held 8 bases outside the gene matches. The germline CDR1 and CDR2 sequences are SEHNR and FQNEAQ (reference sequence). This CDR3 is 15 amino acids long. DNA for the CDR3: TGTGCCAGCAGCTCAATAGCGGGAGTCGGTTACGAGCAGTACTTC. Its protein is CASSSIAGVGYEQYF. Full variable domain (outside the CDR3, taken from reference TRBV7-9 and TRBJ2-7): DTGVSQNPRHKITKRGQNVTFRCDPISEHNRLYWYRQTLGQGPEFLTYFQNEAQLEKSRLLSDRFSAERPKGSFSTLEIQRTEQGDSAMYLCASSSIAGVGYEQYFGPGTRLTVT.

By share, this clonotype ranks as medium-sized. The chain couples TRBV28 to TRBJ1-5; tentative D call: TRBD1 (5 bases). Germline V gene sequence: CDR1 MDHEN, CDR2 SYDVKM. The CDR3 covers 16 residues. Trimming removed 2 bases at V and 4 bases at J, with 15 bases between. CDR3 protein: CASSLQFLGPNQPQHF. The CDR3 region has the DNA TGTGCCAGCAGTTTACAGTTTCTGGGACCAAATCAGCCCCAGCATTTT.

This clonotype rates as medium-sized (0.01 to 0.1%). This chain joins TRBV18 and TRBJ2-4; 9 nucleotides align to TRBD1. CDR3 size: 17 residues. Germline V gives CDR1 KGHSH, CDR2 LQKENI. J lost 4 bases, V lost 1 base, and 8 bases had no gene match. The CDR3 protein is CASSPRRDGTGKNIQYF. The CDR3 DNA follows: TGTGCCAGCTCACCACGAAGGGATGGGACAGGGAAAAACATTCAGTACTTC.

By share of the sample, this clonotype is medium-sized. The chain uses TRBV23-1 and TRBJ1-5; maybe TRBD1 (5 bases). TRBV23-1 is identified as an open reading frame with a role that is uncertain. V was clipped by 6 bases and J by 4 bases, with 19 bases between them. The CDR3 totals 16 residues. DNA for the CDR3: TGCGCCAGCAGCCCCATCCCCACGGGGCCTAATCAGCCCCAGCATTTT. Protein: CASSPIPTGPNQPQHF.

In its sample, this clonotype is medium-sized. The V gene is TRBV12-3 or TRBV12-4, the J gene TRBJ1-6; possibly TRBD1 for D (6 bases). The CDR3 length is 15 residues. V lost 6 bases and J 6 bases, leaving 15 bases between the germline ends. CDR3 region: CASRQAGAANSPLHF. The CDR3 DNA reads TGTGCCAGCAGACAGGCAGGGGCAGCTAATTCACCCCTCCACTTT.

Judged by abundance, this clonotype is medium-sized. This sequence joins TRBV10-1 and TRBJ2-3, with 12 bases aligning to TRBD1. The J segment lost 5 bases and the V segment lost 3 bases, leaving 3 bases of the junction unmatched. The CDR3 consists of 15 residues. Germline V gives CDR1 WNHNN, CDR2 SYGVQD (reference sequence). The DNA for the CDR3 is TGCGCCAGCAGTGATGGGACAGGGGGCGTAGATACGCAGTATTTT. Translation gives CASSDGTGGVDTQYF.

This clonotype is medium-sized (0.01 to 0.1%) within its sample. The V and J genes are TRBV7-9 and TRBJ1-5; no definite D call. Germline V lookup: CDR1 SEHNR, CDR2 FQNEAQ (reference sequence). V gave up 6 bases and J gave up 6 bases, with 9 bases separating them. The CDR3 has 12 residues. CDR3 sequence (DNA): TGTGCCAGCAGGCAAGGAGTTCAGCCCCAGCATTTT. Its protein product is CASRQGVQPQHF.

This clonotype has at least ten counts. This chain uses TRBV11-2 with TRBJ2-3, with 7 bases that match TRBD2. The CDR3 is 15 amino acids. Germline V gene sequence: CDR1 SGHAT, CDR2 FQNNGV. Unmatched junction bases numbered 12, after V lost 5 bases and J lost 7 bases. The CDR3 is CASSRRAGRENTQYF. The CDR3 region has the DNA TGTGCCAGCAGCCGACGGGCAGGGAGGGAGAATACGCAGTATTTT.

This clonotype is categorized as medium-sized. This chain uses TRBV20-1 with TRBJ2-7; 12 nucleotides agree with TRBD2. Unmatched junction bases numbered 4, after V lost 5 bases and J lost 2 bases. CDR1 and CDR2 from the germline V gene are DFQATT and SNEGSKA (reference sequence). The CDR3 length is 14 residues. DNA of the CDR3: TGCAGTGCTCTCACTAGCGGGGGGCCCTACGAGCAGTACTTC. Residues: CSALTSGGPYEQYF.

This clonotype was observed many times. This chain connects TRBV29-1 to TRBJ2-2, with D unresolved. The germline gives CDR1 SQVTM, CDR2 ANQGSEA. The CDR3 spans 12 residues. Trimming left V 0 bases short and J 3 bases short, with 2 bases between. Written as DNA, the CDR3 is TGCAGCGTTGAAGAGCACACCGGGGAGCTGTTTTTT. Its protein product is CSVEEHTGELFF.

The rearrangement joins TRBV20-1 to TRBJ2-7; TRBD2 agrees at 8 bases. Germline CDR1 reads DFQATT; CDR2 reads SNEGSKA (reference sequence). The CDR3 loop spans 14 amino acids. Unmatched junction bases numbered 6, after V lost 4 bases and J lost 1 base. Here the CDR3 reads CSATLAGPSYEQYF. CDR3 in DNA: TGCAGTGCTACCTTAGCGGGGCCTTCCTACGAGCAGTACTTC.

Ten or more counts support this clonotype. The chain has TRBV20-1 and TRBJ2-1; 7 nucleotides agree with TRBD2. J lost 0 bases, V lost 6 bases, and 14 bases had no gene match. The V gene's germline CDR1 is DFQATT and CDR2 SNEGSKA (reference sequence). CDR3 length equals 17 residues. The DNA of the CDR3 is TGCAGTGCCCGGAAAGGACTAGTTATAAGCTCCTACAATGAGCAGTTCTTC. This encodes CSARKGLVISSYNEQFF.

This chain links TRBV7-2 with TRBJ2-3; tentatively, D is TRBD1 or TRBD2 (6 bases each). Germline CDR1 is SGHTA and CDR2 is FQGNSA. The length of the CDR3 is 16 residues. The V gene lost 6 bases and the J gene lost 3 bases, with 19 bases spanning the gap. CDR3 sequence (DNA): TGTGCCAGCAGACGGGGGCAATCCCATTGGACAGATACGCAGTATTTT. The encoded protein is CASRRGQSHWTDTQYF.

This clonotype is medium-sized. The chain couples TRBV5-1 to TRBJ2-1; 10 nucleotides match TRBD2. Germline CDR1 reads SGHRS; CDR2 reads YFSETQ. This CDR3 comprises 17 residues. The trim removed 1 base at V and 8 bases at J, leaving 12 bases unmatched. The CDR3 coding sequence is TGCGCCAGCAGCTTGCCCCGGCTAGCGGGAGATACAGATGAGCAGTTCTTC. This gives the protein CASSLPRLAGDTDEQFF.

This clonotype was counted at least ten times. This chain uses TRBV6-2 or TRBV6-3 with TRBJ2-5, with a tentative D call TRBD2 (5 bases). The germline CDR1 and CDR2 sequences are MNHEY and SVGEGT. V lost 3 bases and J lost 4, with 12 bases in between. This CDR3 is 14 amino acids long. CDR3 coding DNA: TGTGCCAGCAGTTATCAACCTAGCAGAGAGACCCAGTACTTC. This encodes CASSYQPSRETQYF.

This clonotype counts as medium-sized. V gene TRBV7-9 combines with J gene TRBJ2-7, with D hard to call. Trimming took off 1 base at V and 5 bases at J, with 18 bases between the two ends. The CDR3 runs 16 residues. CDR1 is SEHNR and CDR2 is FQNEAQ in the germline V gene (reference sequence). CDR3 protein: CASSLGFRTGPNEQYF. CDR3 in DNA: TGTGCCAGCAGCTTAGGTTTTCGAACGGGCCCCAACGAGCAGTACTTC.

This sequence joins TRBV12-3 or TRBV12-4 and TRBJ1-6; D ambiguous. The CDR3 runs to 17 residues. Trimming removed 6 bases at V and 0 bases at J, with 15 bases between. The CDR3 DNA reads TGTGCCAGCAGCTCGGACGGCCTGAGCTCCTATAATTCACCCCTCCACTTT. It specifies CASSSDGLSSYNSPLHF.

By proportion, this clonotype is medium-sized. The rearrangement links TRBV7-3 to TRBJ2-1, with D perhaps TRBD2 (6 bases). V was shortened by 7 bases and J by 10 bases, with 35 bases between the two germline ends. The germline gives CDR1 SGHTA, CDR2 FQGTGA. The CDR3 loop spans 19 amino acids. CDR3 region: CASISPRDLMRDLSGEQFF. CDR3 nucleotide sequence: TGTGCCAGCATCTCTCCCAGGGACTTGATGCGGGATCTTTCTGGAGAGCAGTTCTTC.